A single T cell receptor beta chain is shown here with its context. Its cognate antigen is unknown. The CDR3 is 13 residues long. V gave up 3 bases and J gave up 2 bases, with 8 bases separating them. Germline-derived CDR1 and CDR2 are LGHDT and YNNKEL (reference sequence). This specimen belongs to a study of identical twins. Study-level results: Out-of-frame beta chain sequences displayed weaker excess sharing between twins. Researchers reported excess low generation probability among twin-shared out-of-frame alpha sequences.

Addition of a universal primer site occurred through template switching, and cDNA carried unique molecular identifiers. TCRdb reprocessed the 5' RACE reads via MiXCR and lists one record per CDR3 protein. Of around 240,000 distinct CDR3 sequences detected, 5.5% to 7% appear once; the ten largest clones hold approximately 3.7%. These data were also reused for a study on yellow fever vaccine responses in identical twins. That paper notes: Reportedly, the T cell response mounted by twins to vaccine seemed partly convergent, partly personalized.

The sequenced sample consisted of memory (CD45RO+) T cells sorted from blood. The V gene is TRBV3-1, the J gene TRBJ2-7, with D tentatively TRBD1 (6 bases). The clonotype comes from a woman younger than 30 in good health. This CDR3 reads CASSQGATYEQYF. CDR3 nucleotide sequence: TGTGCCAGCAGCCAGGGGGCAACCTACGAGCAGTACTTC.